This TCR beta chain originates from a study of Graves' ophthalmopathy and Graves' hyperthyroidism. Study findings and constraints: A 13-signature model separated ophthalmopathy from stable hyperthyroidism, reaching less than 90% sensitivity and under 82% specificity cross-validated. Sensitivity reached 55% to 71% and specificity approximately 72% when the model predicted ophthalmopathy progression.

Ten or more counts support this clonotype. Its antigen is currently unknown. The CDR3 is 15 residues long. Germline loops: CDR1 SGHTS, CDR2 YDEGEE. Trimming took 3 bases from V and 0 from J, leaving 9 bases between them. Transcripts of RNA were the source for amplifying TCR beta CDR3 regions. HTBI-primed RT-PCR formed the first round, and a multiplex PCR formed the second. TCRdb fed the multiplex PCR reads into MiXCR, producing one record per CDR3 protein. The table shows about 240,000 distinct CDR3 sequences, with around 50% occurring only once. Each donor who had ophthalmopathy showed moderate-to-severe activity, a CAS of ≥3, a NOSPECS of ≥4, and a duration under 3 months. Clinical symptoms and serum thyroxine were used for diagnosis; TRAb, thyroid ultrasound and orbital computed tomography were also relied on.

The sequenced sample consisted of peripheral blood. The TCR comes from an adult man with Graves' ophthalmopathy. The chain links TRBV5-8 to TRBJ2-2; D is possibly TRBD2 (5 bases). As DNA, the CDR3 is TGTGCCAGCAGCTCCCTAGCAGCGAACACCGGGGAGCTGTTTTTT. Amino acid sequence: CASSSLAANTGELFF.